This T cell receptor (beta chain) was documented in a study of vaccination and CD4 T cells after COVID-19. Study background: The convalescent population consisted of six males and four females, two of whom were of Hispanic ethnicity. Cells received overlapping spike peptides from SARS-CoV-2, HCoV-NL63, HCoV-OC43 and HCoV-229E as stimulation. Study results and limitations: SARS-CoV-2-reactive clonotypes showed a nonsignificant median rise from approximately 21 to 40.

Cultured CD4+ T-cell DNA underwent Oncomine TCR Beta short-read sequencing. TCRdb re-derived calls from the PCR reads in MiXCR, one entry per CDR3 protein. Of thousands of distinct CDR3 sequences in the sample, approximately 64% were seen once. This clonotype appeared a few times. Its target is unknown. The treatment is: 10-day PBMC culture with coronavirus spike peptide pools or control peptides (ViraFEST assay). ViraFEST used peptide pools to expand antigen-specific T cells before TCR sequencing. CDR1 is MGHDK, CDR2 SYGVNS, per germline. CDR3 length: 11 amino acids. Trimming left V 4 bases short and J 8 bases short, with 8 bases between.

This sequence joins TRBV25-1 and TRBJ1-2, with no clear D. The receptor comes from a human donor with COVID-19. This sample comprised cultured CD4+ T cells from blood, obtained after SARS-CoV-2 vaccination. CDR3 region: CASSGLYGYTF. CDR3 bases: TGTGCCAGCAGTGGGCTTTACGGCTACACCTTC.